This TCR beta chain was captured by sequencing in a study of blood T cell repertoires in COVID-19. V was shortened by 3 bases and J by 1 base, with 12 bases between the two germline ends. Germline CDR1 is DFQATT and CDR2 is SNEGSKA (reference sequence). The CDR3 runs to 14 residues. Original methodology: Estimation of nucleated cell counts relied on the amplification of reference gene primers. The method was immunoSEQ multiplex PCR; TCRdb's version includes in-frame clones alone and lacks a portion of them. D and trimming come from the DNA, and the V and J calls and clone size come from that table. The data show approximately 120,000 clones, around 78% seen once.

V is TRBV20-1 and J is TRBJ1-2; D gene uncertain. The clonotype was recovered from a woman aged 55-75 years with acute or convalescent COVID-19. Sample: peripheral blood. CDR3 protein: CSASLADFNYGYTF. CDR3 coding DNA: TGCAGTGCTAGTCTCGCGGACTTTAACTATGGCTACACCTTC.